Listed here are 16 T cell receptor beta chains from one sample, sequenced in a study of metastatic and nonmetastatic thyroid tumors. TCRdb re-called the PCR reads through MiXCR. The table has roughly 93,000 clones, over 9.5% seen once. Among the patients, none had received any treatment before thyroid surgery. What was sequenced was blood. These receptors originate from a female donor with papillary thyroid cancer or a benign thyroid nodule (not recorded which). Some clones in this sample may be carry-over from other donors' samples.

This clone was seen at least ten times. The chain combines TRBV6-1 with TRBJ1-2, with D perhaps matching TRBD1 (6 bases). Trimming cost V 0 bases and J 3 bases, with 20 bases left between them. Germline V gene sequence: CDR1 MNHNS, CDR2 SASEGT. The CDR3 spans 18 residues. Here the CDR3 DNA reads TGTGCCAGCAGTGAAGCTCCAACGTCGGGGGCAGGGGACTATGGCTACACCTTC. This sequence encodes CASSEAPTSGAGDYGYTF.

Many counts were recorded for this clone. The chain is built from TRBV28 and TRBJ2-7; no reliable D call. Germline values: CDR1 MDHEN, CDR2 SYDVKM. This CDR3 is 12 amino acids long. V lost 3 bases and J 5 bases, leaving 8 bases between the germline ends. CDR3 sequence reads: CASSLTGHEQYF. As DNA, the CDR3 is TGTGCCAGCAGTTTGACCGGGCACGAGCAGTACTTC.

The CDR3 is CASSYARGIGDYGYTF. DNA of the CDR3: TGTGCCAGCAGTTACGCCAGGGGTATCGGAGACTATGGCTACACCTTC. This rearrangement joins TRBV6-2 or TRBV6-3 to TRBJ1-2; the D gene is possibly TRBD1 (6 bases). Trimming removed 2 bases at V and 3 bases at J, with 16 bases between. This CDR3 spans 16 amino acids. CDR1 and CDR2 from the germline V gene are MNHEY and SVGEGT.

This clone came up many times. CDR3 residues: CAWSVIGGNIVTMNTEAFF. The CDR3 DNA is TGTGCCTGGAGTGTGATCGGAGGGAACATCGTAACAATGAACACTGAAGCTTTCTTT. This chain links TRBV30 with TRBJ1-1; D gene ambiguous. This CDR3 spans 19 amino acids. CDR1 is GTSNPN and CDR2 is SVGIG in the germline V gene (reference sequence). With 0 bases removed from V and 0 bases from J, the gap between germline ends came to 23 bases.

This clone was recorded at least ten times. V is TRBV2 and J is TRBJ2-7; TRBD1 agrees at 7 bases. V lost 5 bases, J lost 0 bases, and 1 base stayed unmatched. Per the germline V gene, CDR1 is SNHLY and CDR2 is FYNNEI. There are 13 residues in the CDR3. CDR3 coding DNA: TGTGCCAGCAGTTGGGACAGCTCCTACGAGCAGTACTTC. Residues: CASSWDSSYEQYF.

This clone showed up many times. The sample contains more than one DNA sequence encoding this CDR3. The gene calls are TRBV20-1 and TRBJ2-3; the D is unclear. Germline V gene sequence: CDR1 DFQATT, CDR2 SNEGSKA (reference sequence). The CDR3 is 11 amino acids. V was clipped by 5 bases and J by 6 bases, with 9 bases between them. For the CDR3, the DNA is TGCAGTGCTGGGTTCTCGGATACGCAGTATTTT. It translates to CSAGFSDTQYF.

Worth noting for this clone: A read error may be the cause here, since a much bigger clone is one base away. Within the sample, other DNA sequences also encode this same CDR3. The V gene is TRBV28, the J gene TRBJ2-7; D possibly corresponds to TRBD1 (5 bases). From germline, CDR1 is MDHEN and CDR2 SYDVKM. The CDR3 has 16 amino acids. V was clipped by 4 bases and J by 6 bases, with 22 bases between them. The CDR3 region has the DNA TGTGCCAGCAGTTCCTATGGGGCCCTTGTTAGGGGCGAGCAGTACTTC. It yields the protein CASSSYGALVRGEQYF. The full variable domain, with the rest looked up from reference TRBV28 and TRBJ2-7, is DVKVTQSSRYLVKRTGEKVFLECVQDMDHENMFWYRQDPGLGLRLIYFSYDVKMKEKGDIPEGYSVSREKKERFSLILESASTNQTSMYLCASSSYGALVRGEQYFGPGTRLTVT.

This clone has a count of ten or more. The J gene is TRBJ1-2, the V gene TRBV9, with a weak D call TRBD1 (5 bases). Per germline, CDR1 SGDLS and CDR2 YYNGEE. The CDR3 spans 14 residues. Trimming took off 0 bases at V and 4 bases at J, with 10 bases between the two ends. The CDR3 DNA follows: TGTGCCAGCAGCGTAGGGGGGGAGTCCTATGGCTACACCTTC. As protein: CASSVGGESYGYTF.

This clone was detected ten times or more. The chain employs TRBV27 and TRBJ1-1, with a weak D call TRBD1 (6 bases). Trimming stripped 0 bases from V and 10 bases from J, with 12 bases between. Per germline, CDR1 MNHEY and CDR2 SMNVEV (reference sequence). This CDR3 spans 13 amino acids. Written as DNA, the CDR3 is TGTGCCAGCAGTTTATCACCCGGGACAAGAGCTTTCTTT. Encoded protein: CASSLSPGTRAFF.

This clone was detected ten times or more. The genes are TRBV9 and TRBJ2-3; D possibly corresponds to TRBD1 (6 bases). The V and J ends lost 4 bases and 2 bases respectively, with 14 bases between them. Germline assignment: CDR1 SGDLS and CDR2 YYNGEE. This CDR3 contains 15 residues. CDR3 DNA sequence: TGTGCCAGCAGCTCAGGGGACACTTTCACAGATACGCAGTATTTT. It specifies CASSSGDTFTDTQYF.

V and J are TRBV27 and TRBJ1-6; TRBD1 might be the D (6 bases). Germline V gene sequence: CDR1 MNHEY, CDR2 SMNVEV (reference sequence). The CDR3 is 15 amino acids. Deletions cut 5 bases from V and 7 bases from J, with 15 bases between. The CDR3 bases are TGTGCCAGCAGTCCACTGGACAGAAACAATTCACCCCTCCACTTT. Translated, it gives CASSPLDRNNSPLHF.

The sample holds many counts of this clone. In nucleotides, the CDR3 is TGTGCCAGTAGTATACGGCCCTACAATGAGCAGTTCTTC. This encodes CASSIRPYNEQFF. The rearrangement joins TRBV19 to TRBJ2-1; D remains ambiguous. Germline V CDR1 and CDR2: LNHDA, SQIVND (reference sequence). The CDR3 has 13 amino acids. V was trimmed by 2 bases and J by 2 bases, leaving 4 bases between them.

V usage is TRBV20-1 and J usage is TRBJ2-7, with no clear D. The V and J ends lost 7 bases and 4 bases respectively, with 11 bases between them. Per germline, CDR1 DFQATT and CDR2 SNEGSKA (reference sequence). The CDR3 totals 11 residues. The CDR3 spells CSVLLKYEQYF. The CDR3 DNA is TGCAGTGTTCTCTTAAAATACGAGCAGTACTTC.

This clone was detected many times. This rearrangement joins TRBV9 to TRBJ2-3; a possible D gene is TRBD2 (6 bases). The germline CDR1 and CDR2 sequences are SGDLS and YYNGEE. CDR3 length equals 14 residues. The V end was cut by 6 bases, the J end by 4 bases, with 15 bases between. CDR3 sequence reads: CASTAEGSPDTQYF. The CDR3 DNA reads as TGTGCCAGCACCGCGGAGGGGAGTCCAGATACGCAGTATTTT.

This clone has a count of ten or more. The chain's CDR3 is CASSPGQYSYEQYF. CDR3 DNA: TGTGCCAGCTCACCGGGACAGTACTCCTACGAGCAGTACTTC. The chain uses TRBV18 and TRBJ2-7; the match to TRBD1 covers 7 bases. V trimming: 3 bases; J trimming: 0 bases; junction bases outside the gene matches: 2. The CDR3 consists of 14 residues. Germline V lookup: CDR1 KGHSH, CDR2 LQKENI. The full variable domain, with the rest looked up from reference TRBV18 and TRBJ2-7, is NAGVMQNPRHLVRRRGQEARLRCSPMKGHSHVYWYRQLPEEGLKFMVYLQKENIIDESGMPKERFSAEFPKEGPSILRIQQVVRGDSAAYFCASSPGQYSYEQYFGPGTRLTVT.

Only a few counts were recorded for this clone. This could be a read error, since a much larger clone is one nucleotide away. Other DNA sequences in the sample encode the same CDR3. The gene calls are TRBV19 and TRBJ1-2; a possible D gene is TRBD1 (5 bases). The V gene's germline CDR1 is LNHDA and CDR2 SQIVND (reference sequence). This CDR3 contains 15 residues. CDR3 coding DNA: TGTGCCAGCAGTATATCTAGCACAGGATCGCATGGCTACACCTTC. Its protein is CASSISSTGSHGYTF.